The T cell receptor beta chain under discussion was sequenced for a study of blood T cells in healthy people across ages. A J-beta primer mix and a sample-barcoded 5' primer were used in a second PCR of about 6 to 12 cycles. At least 2.5 million CDR3-containing paired-end reads were obtained per sample. TCRdb redid the calling of the 5' RACE reads with MiXCR, one entry per CDR3 protein. The sample holds 700,000 to 950,000 distinct CDR3 sequences, over 45% seen once. Study-level results: Per million T cells, TCR beta diversity dropped roughly linearly as age increased. Naive CD4+ cells and diversity were both higher in long-lived donors than in aged donors.

A minimum of 6.5 million PBMCs was isolated per sample. This clonotype occurred a few times. Its antigen remains unknown. A much larger clonotype is one base distant, so this may be a read error. The source is a man aged 30 to 39 in good health. Sequencing was carried out using blood.

The CDR3 coding sequence is TGTGCCAGCAGTGCCATGGGACTGGGGGACGAGCAGTACTTC. Its translation is CASSAMGLGDEQYF. The chain is built from TRBV27 and TRBJ2-5, with D possibly TRBD2 on 6 matching bases. Near its end, the DNA agrees better with TRBJ2-7, so the J call may be wrong. The CDR3 totals 14 residues. Germline values: CDR1 MNHEY, CDR2 SMNVEV (reference sequence).